This TCR beta chain was obtained from a study of blood T cell repertoires in COVID-19. Study in general: Sites across the United States, Italy and Spain contributed samples from acute and convalescent COVID-19. In each case, the material was cDNA or gDNA derived from T cells, B-cell-depleted T cells, or PBMCs.

Sequencing used immunoSEQ multiplex PCR; TCRdb keeps in-frame clones, though not all of them. The sample holds around 330,000 clones, around 90% seen once. The cohort comprised adults aged about 18 to 89 years residing in under 30 US areas. This CDR3 spans 14 amino acids. Per germline, CDR1 MNHEY and CDR2 SMNVEV (reference sequence). V lost 5 bases, J lost 3 bases, and 13 bases lay in between. The source material was PBMCs or T cells enriched from blood (not recorded which). The gene calls are TRBV27 and TRBJ1-1; D call uncertain. The sequence came from a woman aged 18-29 years who had recovered from COVID-19. The CDR3 DNA follows: TGTGCCAGCAGTATACGACGGGGTTACACTGAAGCTTTCTTT. It translates to CASSIRRGYTEAFF.